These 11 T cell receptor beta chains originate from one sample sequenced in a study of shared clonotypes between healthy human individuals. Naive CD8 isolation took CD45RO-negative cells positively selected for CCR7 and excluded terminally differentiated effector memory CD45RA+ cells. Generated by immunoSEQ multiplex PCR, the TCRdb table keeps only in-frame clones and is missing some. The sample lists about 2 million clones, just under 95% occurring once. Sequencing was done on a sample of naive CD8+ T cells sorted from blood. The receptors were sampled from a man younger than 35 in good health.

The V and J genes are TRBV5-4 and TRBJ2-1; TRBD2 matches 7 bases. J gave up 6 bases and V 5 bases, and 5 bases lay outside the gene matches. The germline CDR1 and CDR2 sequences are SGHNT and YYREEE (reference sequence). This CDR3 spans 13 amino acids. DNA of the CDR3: TGTGCCAGCAGTCCCGGGACTATCAATGAGCAGTTCTTC. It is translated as CASSPGTINEQFF. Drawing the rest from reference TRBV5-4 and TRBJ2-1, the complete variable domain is ETGVTQSPTHLIKTRGQQVTLRCSSQSGHNTVSWYQQALGQGPQFIFQYYREEENGRGNFPPRFSGLQFPNYSSELNVNALELDDSALYLCASSPGTINEQFFGPGTRLTVL.

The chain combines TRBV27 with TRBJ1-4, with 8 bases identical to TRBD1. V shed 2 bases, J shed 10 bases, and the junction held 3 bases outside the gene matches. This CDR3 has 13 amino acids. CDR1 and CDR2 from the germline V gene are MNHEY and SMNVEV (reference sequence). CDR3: CASSLTGGVKLFF. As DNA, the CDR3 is TGTGCCAGCAGTTTAACAGGGGGGGTAAAACTGTTTTTT.

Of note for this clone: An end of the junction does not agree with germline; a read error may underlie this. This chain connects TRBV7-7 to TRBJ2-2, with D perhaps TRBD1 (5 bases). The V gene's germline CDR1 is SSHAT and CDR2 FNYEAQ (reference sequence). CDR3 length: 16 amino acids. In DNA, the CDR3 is TGTGCTAGCAGCCATCAGGGATTGGCGAACACCGGGGAGCTGTTTTTT. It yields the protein CASSHQGLANTGELFF.

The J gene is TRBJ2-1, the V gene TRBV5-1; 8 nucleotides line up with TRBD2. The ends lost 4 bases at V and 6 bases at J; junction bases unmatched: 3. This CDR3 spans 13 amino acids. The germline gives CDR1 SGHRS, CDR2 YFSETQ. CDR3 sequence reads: CASSDGTSNEQFF. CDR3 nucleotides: TGCGCCAGCAGCGATGGGACTAGCAATGAGCAGTTCTTC.

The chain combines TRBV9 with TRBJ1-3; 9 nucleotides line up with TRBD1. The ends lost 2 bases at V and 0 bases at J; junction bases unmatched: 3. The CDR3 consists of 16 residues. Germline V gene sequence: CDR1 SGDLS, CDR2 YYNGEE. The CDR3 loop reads CASSVMTGGSGNTIYF. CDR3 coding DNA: TGTGCCAGCAGCGTTATGACAGGGGGCTCTGGAAACACCATATATTTT.

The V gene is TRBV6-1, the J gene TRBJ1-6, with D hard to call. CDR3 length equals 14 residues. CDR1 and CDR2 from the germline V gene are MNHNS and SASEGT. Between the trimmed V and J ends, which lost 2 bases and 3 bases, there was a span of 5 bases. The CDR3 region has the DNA TGTGCCAGCAGTGAATTCCACTATAATTCACCCCTCCACTTT. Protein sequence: CASSEFHYNSPLHF.

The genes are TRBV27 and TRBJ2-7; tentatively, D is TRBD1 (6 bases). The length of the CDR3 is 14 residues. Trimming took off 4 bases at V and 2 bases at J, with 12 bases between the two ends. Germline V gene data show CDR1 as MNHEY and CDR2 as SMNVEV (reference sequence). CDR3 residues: CASSSMGAAYEQYF. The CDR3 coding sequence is TGTGCCAGCAGTTCTATGGGGGCCGCCTACGAGCAGTACTTC.

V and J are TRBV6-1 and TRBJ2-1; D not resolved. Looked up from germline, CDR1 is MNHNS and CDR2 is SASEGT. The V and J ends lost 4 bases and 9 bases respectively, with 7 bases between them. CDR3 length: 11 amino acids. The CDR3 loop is CASSVVPEQFF. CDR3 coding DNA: TGTGCCAGCAGTGTGGTTCCTGAGCAGTTCTTC.

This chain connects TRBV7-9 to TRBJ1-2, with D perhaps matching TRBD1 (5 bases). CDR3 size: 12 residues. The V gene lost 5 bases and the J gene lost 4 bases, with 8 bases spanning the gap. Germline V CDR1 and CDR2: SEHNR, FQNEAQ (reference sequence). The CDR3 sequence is CASSIGTYGYTF. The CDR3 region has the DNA TGTGCCAGCAGCATCGGGACCTATGGCTACACCTTC.

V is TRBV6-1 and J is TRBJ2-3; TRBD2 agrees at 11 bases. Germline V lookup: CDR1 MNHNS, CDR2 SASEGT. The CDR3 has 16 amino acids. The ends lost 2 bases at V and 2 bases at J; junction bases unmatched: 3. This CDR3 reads CASSELAGGITDTQYF. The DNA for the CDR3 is TGTGCCAGCAGTGAACTAGCGGGAGGTATCACAGATACGCAGTATTTT.

This CDR3 reads CASSPSGRDQETQYF. DNA of the CDR3: TGTGCCAGCAGTCCTAGCGGGAGGGACCAAGAGACCCAGTACTTC. This chain joins TRBV6-5 and TRBJ2-5, with 12 bases fitting TRBD2. The CDR3 sequence is 15 residues long. Trimming removed 5 bases from V and 0 bases from J; junction bases left unmatched: 1. Germline V gene lookup returns CDR1 MNHEY and CDR2 SVGAGI.